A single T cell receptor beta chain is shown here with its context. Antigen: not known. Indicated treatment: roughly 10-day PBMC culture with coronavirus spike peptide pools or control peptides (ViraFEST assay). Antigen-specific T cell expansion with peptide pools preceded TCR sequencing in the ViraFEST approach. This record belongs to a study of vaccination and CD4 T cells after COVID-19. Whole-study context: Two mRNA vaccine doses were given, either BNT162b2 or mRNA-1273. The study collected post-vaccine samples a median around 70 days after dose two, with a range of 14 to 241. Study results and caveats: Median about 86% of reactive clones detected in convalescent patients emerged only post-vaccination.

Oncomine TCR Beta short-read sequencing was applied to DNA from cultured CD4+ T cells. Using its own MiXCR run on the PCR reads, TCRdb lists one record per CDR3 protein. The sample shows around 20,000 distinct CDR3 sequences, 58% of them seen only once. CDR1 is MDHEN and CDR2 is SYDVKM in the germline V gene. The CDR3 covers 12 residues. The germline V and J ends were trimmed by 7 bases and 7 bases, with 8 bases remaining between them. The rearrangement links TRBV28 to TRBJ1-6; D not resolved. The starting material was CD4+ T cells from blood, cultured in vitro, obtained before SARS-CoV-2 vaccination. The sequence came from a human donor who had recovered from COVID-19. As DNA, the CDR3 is TGTGCCAGCAATGTTATCAATTCACCCCTCCACTTT. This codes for CASNVINSPLHF. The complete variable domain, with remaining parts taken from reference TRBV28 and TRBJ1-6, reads DVKVTQSSRYLVKRTGEKVFLECVQDMDHENMFWYRQDPGLGLRLIYFSYDVKMKEKGDIPEGYSVSREKKERFSLILESASTNQTSMYLCASNVINSPLHFGNGTRLTVT.